This record looks at one T cell receptor beta chain sequence and its context. Its antigen is as yet unknown. V trimming: 5 bases; J trimming: 3 bases; junction bases outside the gene matches: 8. The CDR3 consists of 15 residues. Germline values: CDR1 MNHEY, CDR2 SVGAGI. The PCR was carried out with 60 Vbeta primers and 13 Jbeta primers. Here immunoSEQ multiplex PCR was the method, and the copy in TCRdb shows in-frame clones only, minus some. The table has under 100,000 clones, under 80% seen once. The data belong to a study of cytomegalovirus exposure and HLA in healthy donors. Notes on the study in general: Rarity characterized most TCR sequences, yet some public TCRs appeared in many donors. In a later analysis, donors in an Asian-associated ancestry cluster reportedly had fewer N-insertions in productive TCRs than the cohort mean. The authors enumerated some 170 TCR beta chains as linked to cytomegalovirus. Excluded were some V segments that proved indistinguishable, including TRBV6-2 and TRBV6-3.

The source of this sequence is a man in his late teens or twenties in good health and CMV-seropositive. The V gene is TRBV6-5, the J gene TRBJ2-7; TRBD1 agrees at 9 bases. Sequencing was carried out using PBMCs. CDR3 region: CASSGTGTGIYEQYF. CDR3 sequence (DNA): TGTGCCAGCAGTGGCACCGGGACAGGGATCTACGAGCAGTACTTC.